The present T cell receptor (beta chain) was sequenced within a study of cytomegalovirus exposure and HLA in healthy donors. About the research overall: The 650 to 850 first-cohort repertoires and the 95 to 150 validation repertoires shared the same platform, a later analysis reported. General observations from the study: Subsequent analysis revealed that first-cohort TCR clusters tended to co-occur in the 120 or so validation repertoires. CMV antigen specificity was confirmed in vitro for a few CMV-associated chains.

In regard to this clone: Its specificity is not known.

Donors were drawn from the roughly 120-subject validation cohort, separate from the approximately 680-subject first cohort. The CDR3 length is 16 residues. Germline CDR1 MGHRA, CDR2 YSYEKL. Trimming took 0 bases from V and 7 from J, leaving 18 bases between them. Assay used: immunoSEQ multiplex PCR; TCRdb lists only in-frame clones, some missing. Among some 150,000 clones, over 80% were seen once, and the ten largest hold 4.5% to 5.5%. Input material: PBMCs. The V call is TRBV4-1, the J call TRBJ1-2; D might be TRBD1 (5 bases). The origin of this receptor is a man between 18 and 35 years old in good health and CMV-seropositive. The CDR3 region is CASSQDQNWGEGGYTF. CDR3 nucleotides: TGCGCCAGCAGCCAAGATCAAAATTGGGGGGAAGGTGGCTACACCTTC.